Listed below are T cell receptor beta chains from one sample, sequenced in a study of molecular identifiers for immune sequencing clone quantification. TCRdb recomputed calls from the PCR reads with MiXCR, one row per CDR3 protein. Of 30,000 to 45,000 distinct CDR3 sequences in the sample, approximately 18% were seen once. Source material: naive CD8+ T cells from blood, with Jurkat cell RNA spiked in. The receptors were gathered from a human donor in good health. Some libraries in this study had Jurkat cell RNA spiked in. CDR3s include the opening cysteine and the closing phenylalanine or tryptophan. Size values are once, few and many counts, or a class for expanded clones, and some rows have none.

TRBV21-1,many,CASRNLAGHKTGELFF
TRBV6-2/TRBV6-3,many,CASRDRANQPQHF
TRBV29-1,many,CSVSGAYNEQFF
TRBV29-1,few,CSVVLSLGAGYTF
TRBV29-1,large,CSAPSTDLADGYTF
TRBV13,few,CASSKDILGEQYF
TRBV12-3/TRBV12-4,many,CASSLALRYNEQFF
TRBV12-3/TRBV12-4,.,CASRLGGLNEKLFF
TRBV28,many,CATRRTTVNEKLFF
TRBV12-3/TRBV12-4,many,CASSWDGGGANVLTF
TRBV9,many,CASSVDIRDSIKAYTF
TRBV28,many,CASKERESYNEQFF
TRBV12-3/TRBV12-4,many,CASSTPMIVGTETQYF
TRBV7-7,.,CASSPSPGELTDTQYF
TRBV2,many,CASSDSTAGPYEQYF
TRBV9,medium-sized,CASSVEGIEQYF
TRBV29-1,many,CSVDSQVVSGEQFF
TRBV7-9,many,CASTQTTGTEAFF
TRBV12-5,many,CASALQVNTEAFF
TRBV12-3/TRBV12-4,many,CASSPEGLEQYF
TRBV7-8,.,CASSLVHAGGRNTGELFF
TRBV12-3/TRBV12-4,many,CASSFLPSGTDTQYF
TRBV7-9,many,CASSSPPTGDYNEQFF
TRBV29-1,many,CSVDRLAGSGKNIQYF
TRBV12-3/TRBV12-4,many,CASKGGGNQPQHF
TRBV10-3,many,CAIKGWMSSYNEQFF
TRBV27,many,CASRLAGAHEQFF
TRBV7-9,many,CASSPDWRQYF
TRBV7-2,many,CASSLNPGLLRETQYF
TRBV7-2,once,CASSATSGSLETQYF
TRBV7-9,many,CASSWDRGIDTEAFF
TRBV12-3/TRBV12-4,few,CASTQGGTDTQYF
TRBV9,many,CASSVDGAGGREQYF
TRBV2,many,CASSEWTGGSETQYF
TRBV9,many,CASSVDGGVREKLFF